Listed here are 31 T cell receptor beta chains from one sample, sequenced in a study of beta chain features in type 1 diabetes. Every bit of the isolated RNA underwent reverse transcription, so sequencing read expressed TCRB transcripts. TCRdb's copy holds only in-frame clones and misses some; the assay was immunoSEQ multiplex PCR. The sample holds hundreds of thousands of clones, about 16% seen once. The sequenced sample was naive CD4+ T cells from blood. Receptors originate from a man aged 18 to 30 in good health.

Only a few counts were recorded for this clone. CDR3 nucleotide sequence: TGCGCCAGCAGCCAAGATGGGGCCGGGACGGATGGCTACACCTTC. Translated: CASSQDGAGTDGYTF. The chain employs TRBV4-1 and TRBJ1-2; TRBD1 is a possible D gene (5 bases). In germline, CDR1 is MGHRA, CDR2 YSYEKL. The V gene lost 0 bases and the J gene lost 6 bases, with 14 bases spanning the gap. This CDR3 contains 15 residues.

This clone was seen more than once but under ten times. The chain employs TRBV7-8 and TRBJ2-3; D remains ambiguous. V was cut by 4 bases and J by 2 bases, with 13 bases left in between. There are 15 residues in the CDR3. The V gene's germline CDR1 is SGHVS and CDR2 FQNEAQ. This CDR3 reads CASSSRGPTTDTQYF. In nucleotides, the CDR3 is TGTGCCAGCAGCTCCAGAGGCCCCACCACAGATACGCAGTATTTT.

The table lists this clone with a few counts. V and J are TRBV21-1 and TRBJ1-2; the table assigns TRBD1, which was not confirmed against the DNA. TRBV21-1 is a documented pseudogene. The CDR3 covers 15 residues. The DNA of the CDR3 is TGTGCCAGCAGCAAAGCGGTGACAGACTACTATGGCTACACCTTC. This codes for CASSKAVTDYYGYTF.

DNA of the CDR3: TGTGCCAGCAGCTCGTCTGCCTACGAGCAGTACTTC. Translating it yields CASSSSAYEQYF. The rearrangement joins TRBV7-6 to TRBJ2-5, with no clear D. The assigned J gene may be wrong: the sequence end matches TRBJ2-7 better. The CDR3 is 12 amino acids. Germline values: CDR1 SGHVS, CDR2 FNYEAQ.

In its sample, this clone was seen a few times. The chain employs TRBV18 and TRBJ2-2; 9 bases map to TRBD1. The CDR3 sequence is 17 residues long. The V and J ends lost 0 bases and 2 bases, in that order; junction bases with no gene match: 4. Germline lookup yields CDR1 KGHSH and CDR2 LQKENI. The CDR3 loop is CASSPPAQGANTGELFF. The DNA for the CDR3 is TGTGCCAGCTCACCACCGGCACAGGGGGCAAACACCGGGGAGCTGTTTTTT.

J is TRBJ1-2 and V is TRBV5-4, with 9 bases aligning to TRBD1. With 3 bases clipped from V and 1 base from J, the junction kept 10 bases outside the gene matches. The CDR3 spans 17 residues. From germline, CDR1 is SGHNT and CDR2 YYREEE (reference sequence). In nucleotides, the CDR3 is TGTGCCAGCAGCTCACACTACAGGGGGCCACATAACTATGGCTACACCTTC. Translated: CASSSHYRGPHNYGYTF.

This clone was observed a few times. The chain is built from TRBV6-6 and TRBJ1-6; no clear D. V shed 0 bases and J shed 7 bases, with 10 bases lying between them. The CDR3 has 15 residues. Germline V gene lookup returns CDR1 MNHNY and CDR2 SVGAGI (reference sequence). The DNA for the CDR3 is TGTGCCAGCAGTTACTCAGGACGTTCCAATTCACCCCTCCACTTT. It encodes CASSYSGRSNSPLHF.

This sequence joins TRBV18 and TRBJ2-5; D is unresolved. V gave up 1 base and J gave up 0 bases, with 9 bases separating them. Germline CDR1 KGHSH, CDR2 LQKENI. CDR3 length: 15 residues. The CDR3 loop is CASSPLAYDQETQYF. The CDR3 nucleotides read TGTGCCAGCTCACCACTTGCCTACGACCAAGAGACCCAGTACTTC.

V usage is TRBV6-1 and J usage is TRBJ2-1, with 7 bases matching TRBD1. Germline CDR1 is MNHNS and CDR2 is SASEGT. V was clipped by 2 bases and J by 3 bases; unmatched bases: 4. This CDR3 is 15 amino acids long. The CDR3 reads CASSERQGNYNEQFF. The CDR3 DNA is TGTGCCAGCAGTGAAAGACAGGGTAACTACAATGAGCAGTTCTTC.

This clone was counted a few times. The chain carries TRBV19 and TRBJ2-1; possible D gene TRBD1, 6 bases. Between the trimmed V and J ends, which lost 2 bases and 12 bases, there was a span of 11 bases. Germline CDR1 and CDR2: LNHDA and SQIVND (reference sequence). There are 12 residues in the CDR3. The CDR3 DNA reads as TGTGCCAGTAGTATACTCAGGGGTGGGCAGTTCTTC. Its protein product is CASSILRGGQFF.

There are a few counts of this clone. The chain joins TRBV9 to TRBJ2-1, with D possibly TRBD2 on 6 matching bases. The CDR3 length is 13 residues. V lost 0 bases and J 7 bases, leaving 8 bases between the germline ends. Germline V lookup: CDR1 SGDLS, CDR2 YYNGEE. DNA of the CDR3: TGTGCCAGCAGCGTAGGGGCGGGGAATGAGCAGTTCTTC. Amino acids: CASSVGAGNEQFF.

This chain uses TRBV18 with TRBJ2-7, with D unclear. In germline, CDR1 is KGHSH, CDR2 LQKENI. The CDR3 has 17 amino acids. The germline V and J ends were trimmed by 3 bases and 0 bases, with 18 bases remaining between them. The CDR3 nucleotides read TGTGCCAGCTCACCGCCCGGGTTCACTCCGAACTCCTACGAGCAGTACTTC. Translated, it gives CASSPPGFTPNSYEQYF.

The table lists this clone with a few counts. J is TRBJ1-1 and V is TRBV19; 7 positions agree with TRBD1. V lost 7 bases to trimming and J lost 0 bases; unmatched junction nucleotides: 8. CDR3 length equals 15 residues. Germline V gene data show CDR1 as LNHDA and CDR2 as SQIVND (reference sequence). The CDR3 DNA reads TGTGCCAGTATGCCGTGGGGACAGATGAACACTGAAGCTTTCTTT. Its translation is CASMPWGQMNTEAFF.

This chain's CDR3 is CASSLFPGTPGTGELFF. The CDR3 region has the DNA TGTGCCAGCAGTTTATTCCCCGGGACCCCTGGGACCGGGGAGCTGTTTTTT. This chain connects TRBV28 to TRBJ2-2, with D tentatively TRBD1 or TRBD2 (5 bases each). Germline lookup yields CDR1 MDHEN and CDR2 SYDVKM. The CDR3 is 17 amino acids. V was clipped by 1 base and J by 5 bases, with 17 bases between them.

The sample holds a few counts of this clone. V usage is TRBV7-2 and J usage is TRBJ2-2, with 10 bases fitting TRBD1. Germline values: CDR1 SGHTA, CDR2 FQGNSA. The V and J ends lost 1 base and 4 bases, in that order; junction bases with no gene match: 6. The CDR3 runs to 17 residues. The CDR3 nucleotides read TGTGCCAGCAGCTTAGTCTCCGGGACAGGGGTCACCGGGGAGCTGTTTTTT. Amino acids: CASSLVSGTGVTGELFF.

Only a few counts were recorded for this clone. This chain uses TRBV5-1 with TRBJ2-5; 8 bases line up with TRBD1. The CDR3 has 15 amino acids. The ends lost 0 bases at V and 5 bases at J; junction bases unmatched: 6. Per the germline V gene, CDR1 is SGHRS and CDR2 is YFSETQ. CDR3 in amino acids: CASSLEAGGKETQYF. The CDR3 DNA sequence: TGCGCCAGCAGCTTGGAGGCAGGGGGCAAGGAGACCCAGTACTTC.

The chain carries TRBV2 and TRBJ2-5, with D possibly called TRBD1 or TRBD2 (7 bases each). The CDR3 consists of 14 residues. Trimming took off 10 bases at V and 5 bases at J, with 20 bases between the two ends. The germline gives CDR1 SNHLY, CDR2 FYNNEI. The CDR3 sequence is CATSGGGGSETQYF. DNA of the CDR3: TGTGCCACCTCCGGGGGAGGGGGCAGCGAGACCCAGTACTTC.

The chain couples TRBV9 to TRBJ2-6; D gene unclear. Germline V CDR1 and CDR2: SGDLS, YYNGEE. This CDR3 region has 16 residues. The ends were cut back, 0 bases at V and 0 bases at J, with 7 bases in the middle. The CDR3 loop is CASSVGWGSGANVLTF. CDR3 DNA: TGTGCCAGCAGCGTAGGCTGGGGCTCTGGGGCCAACGTCCTGACTTTC.

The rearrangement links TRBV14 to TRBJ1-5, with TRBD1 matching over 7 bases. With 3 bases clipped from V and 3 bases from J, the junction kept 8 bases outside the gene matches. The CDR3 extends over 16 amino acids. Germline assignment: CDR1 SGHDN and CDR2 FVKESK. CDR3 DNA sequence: TGTGCCAGCAGCCAGACAGGGAAGGGGGACAATCAGCCCCAGCATTTT. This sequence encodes CASSQTGKGDNQPQHF.

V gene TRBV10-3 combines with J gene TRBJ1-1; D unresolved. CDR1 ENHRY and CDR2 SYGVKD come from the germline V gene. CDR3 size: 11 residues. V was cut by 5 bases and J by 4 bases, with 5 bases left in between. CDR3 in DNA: TGTGCCATCAGTTGGGCCACTGAAGCTTTCTTT. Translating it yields CAISWATEAFF.

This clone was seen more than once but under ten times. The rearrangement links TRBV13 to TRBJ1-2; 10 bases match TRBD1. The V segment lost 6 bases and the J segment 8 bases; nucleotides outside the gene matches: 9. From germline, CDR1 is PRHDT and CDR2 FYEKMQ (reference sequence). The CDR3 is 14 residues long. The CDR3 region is CASRRSGQGRGYTF. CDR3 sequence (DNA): TGTGCCAGCAGGAGATCGGGACAGGGGAGAGGCTACACCTTC.

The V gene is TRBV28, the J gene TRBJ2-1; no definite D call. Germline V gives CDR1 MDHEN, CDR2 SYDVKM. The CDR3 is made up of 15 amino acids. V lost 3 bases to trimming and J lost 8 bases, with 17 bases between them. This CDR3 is CASSLAALGMDEQFF. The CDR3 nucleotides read TGTGCCAGCAGTTTGGCGGCCTTAGGAATGGATGAGCAGTTCTTC.

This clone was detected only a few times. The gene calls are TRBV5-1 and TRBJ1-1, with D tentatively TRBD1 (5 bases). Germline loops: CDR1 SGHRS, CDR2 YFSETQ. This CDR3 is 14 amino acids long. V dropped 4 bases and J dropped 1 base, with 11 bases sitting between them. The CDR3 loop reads CASSVDKPNTEAFF. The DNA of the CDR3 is TGCGCCAGCAGCGTGGACAAGCCGAACACTGAAGCTTTCTTT.

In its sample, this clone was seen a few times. This CDR3 is CASSAGTGHNEKLFF. The CDR3 DNA reads as TGTGCCAGCAGCGCCGGGACAGGCCATAATGAAAAACTGTTTTTT. The V and J genes are TRBV9 and TRBJ1-4, with 8 bases that match TRBD1. V trimming: 3 bases; J trimming: 4 bases; junction bases outside the gene matches: 5. Germline loops: CDR1 SGDLS, CDR2 YYNGEE. This CDR3 is 15 amino acids long. Supplemented by reference TRBV9 and TRBJ1-4, the full variable domain reads DSGVTQTPKHLITATGQRVTLRCSPRSGDLSVYWYQQSLDQGLQFLIQYYNGEERAKGNILERFSAQQFPDLHSELNLSSLELGDSALYFCASSAGTGHNEKLFFGSGTQLSVL.

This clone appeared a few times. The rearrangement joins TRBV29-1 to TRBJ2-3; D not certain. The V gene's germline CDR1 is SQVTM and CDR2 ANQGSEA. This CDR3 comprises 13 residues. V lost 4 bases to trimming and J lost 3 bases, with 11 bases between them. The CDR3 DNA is TGCAGCGTTGCGGGTAGGATGACAGATACGCAGTATTTT. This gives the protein CSVAGRMTDTQYF.

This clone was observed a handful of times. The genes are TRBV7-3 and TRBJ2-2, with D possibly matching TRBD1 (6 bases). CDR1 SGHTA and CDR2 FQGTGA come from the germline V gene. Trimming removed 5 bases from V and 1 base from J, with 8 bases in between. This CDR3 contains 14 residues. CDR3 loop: CASSRGQNTGELFF. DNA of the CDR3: TGTGCCAGCAGCCGGGGACAGAACACCGGGGAGCTGTTTTTT.

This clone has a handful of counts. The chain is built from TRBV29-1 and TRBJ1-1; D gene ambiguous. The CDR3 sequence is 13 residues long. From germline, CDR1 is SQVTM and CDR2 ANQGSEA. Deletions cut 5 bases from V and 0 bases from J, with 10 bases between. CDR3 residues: CSVKRIMNTEAFF. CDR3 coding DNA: TGCAGCGTTAAACGGATAATGAACACTGAAGCTTTCTTT.

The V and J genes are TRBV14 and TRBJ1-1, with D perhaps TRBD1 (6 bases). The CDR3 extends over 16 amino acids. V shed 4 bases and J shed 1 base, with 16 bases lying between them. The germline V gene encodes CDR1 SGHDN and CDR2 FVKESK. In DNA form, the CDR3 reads TGTGCCAGCAGCCGAAGACATCCCAGGGGGAACACTGAAGCTTTCTTT. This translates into CASSRRHPRGNTEAFF.

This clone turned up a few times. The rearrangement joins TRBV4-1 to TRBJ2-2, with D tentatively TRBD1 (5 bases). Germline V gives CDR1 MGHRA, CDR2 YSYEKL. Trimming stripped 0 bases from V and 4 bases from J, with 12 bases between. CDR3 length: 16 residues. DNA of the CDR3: TGCGCCAGCAGCCAAGATCAGGGCAGGGTCACCGGGGAGCTGTTTTTT. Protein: CASSQDQGRVTGELFF.

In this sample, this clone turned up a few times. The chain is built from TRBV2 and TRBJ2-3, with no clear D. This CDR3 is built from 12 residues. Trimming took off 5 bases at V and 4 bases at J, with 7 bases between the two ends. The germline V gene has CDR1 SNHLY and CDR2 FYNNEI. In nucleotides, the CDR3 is TGTGCCAGCAGTCCAAACCCAGATACGCAGTATTTT. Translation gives CASSPNPDTQYF.

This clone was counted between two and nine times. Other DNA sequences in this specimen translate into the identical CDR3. The CDR3 sequence: CASSLEGTGELFF. The CDR3, as DNA: TGTGCCAGCAGCTTAGAAGGGACCGGGGAGCTGTTTTTT. The rearrangement uses TRBV7-9 and TRBJ2-2; D call uncertain. This CDR3 has 13 residues. V gave up 1 base and J gave up 5 bases, with 5 bases separating them. Germline lookup yields CDR1 SEHNR and CDR2 FQNEAQ (reference sequence).